The 7 T cell receptor beta chains reported below all come from one sample, sequenced in a study of identical twins. TCRdb reanalysed the 5' RACE reads using MiXCR and keeps one entry per CDR3 protein. The sample has roughly 290,000 distinct CDR3 sequences, roughly 8.6% seen once. Another study also made use of these data, one on yellow fever vaccine responses in identical twins.

Sequencing was performed on CD8+ T cells sorted from blood. The receptors originated from a woman between 18 and 29 years old in good health.

A few counts support this clonotype. This sequence joins TRBV6-2 or TRBV6-3 and TRBJ2-5; D is uncertain. The CDR3 totals 13 residues. Trimming removed 5 bases from V and 4 bases from J, with 11 bases in between. CDR1 is MNHEY, CDR2 SVGEGT, per germline. This chain's CDR3 is CASSPNEVETQYF. DNA of the CDR3: TGTGCCAGCAGTCCCAATGAAGTAGAGACCCAGTACTTC.

This clonotype occurred many times. V gene TRBV3-1 combines with J gene TRBJ2-1; 14 nucleotides agree with TRBD2. The CDR3 spans 14 residues. The ends lost 8 bases at V and 6 bases at J; junction bases unmatched: 3. Germline V gene data show CDR1 as LGHDT and CDR2 as YNNKEL (reference sequence). CDR3: CASEGTSGSNEQFF. Here the CDR3 DNA reads TGTGCCAGCGAAGGGACTAGCGGGAGCAATGAGCAGTTCTTC.

This clonotype has more than one count but fewer than ten. The chain couples TRBV14 to TRBJ2-3, with a possible D match to TRBD2 (5 bases). This CDR3 spans 15 amino acids. Germline values: CDR1 SGHDN, CDR2 FVKESK. Deletions cut 0 bases from V and 2 bases from J, with 9 bases between. The CDR3 DNA reads TGTGCCAGCAGCCAAGAATTTAGCGCCACAGATACGCAGTATTTT. This translates into CASSQEFSATDTQYF.

The chain has TRBV11-2 and TRBJ2-6, with unresolved D. The V end lost 9 bases, the J end lost 0 bases, and 9 bases lay between the germline ends. Germline-derived CDR1 and CDR2 are SGHAT and FQNNGV. CDR3 length equals 14 residues. Here the CDR3 DNA reads TGTGCCAGTCTGCAGTTCTCTGGGGCCAACGTCCTGACTTTC. Translation: CASLQFSGANVLTF.

This clonotype was observed at least ten times. The chain employs TRBV27 and TRBJ2-1; D is tentatively TRBD1 or TRBD2 (5 bases each). Trimming pared 11 bases from V and 2 bases from J, leaving 19 bases between. The germline CDR1 and CDR2 sequences are MNHEY and SMNVEV (reference sequence). This CDR3 comprises 15 residues. The DNA for the CDR3 is TGTGCCGCCAGCCGAGGGGAGACCACCTACAATGAGCAGTTCTTC. Translated: CAASRGETTYNEQFF.

This clonotype was observed a handful of times. The V and J genes are TRBV20-1 and TRBJ2-7; TRBD2 matches at 12 bases. V lost 5 bases, J lost 6 bases, and 5 bases stayed unmatched. Germline CDR1 DFQATT, CDR2 SNEGSKA (reference sequence). CDR3 length: 13 amino acids. The CDR3 DNA is TGCAGTGCTCGGACTAGCGGGAACCCCGAGCAGTACTTC. It yields the protein CSARTSGNPEQYF.

This clonotype was counted ten times or more. This chain connects TRBV5-5 to TRBJ1-5; D gene unclear. From germline, CDR1 is SGHKS and CDR2 YYEKEE (reference sequence). The V gene lost 1 base and the J gene lost 2 bases, with 13 bases spanning the gap. CDR3 length: 16 amino acids. CDR3 amino acids: CASSLSLSWGNQPQHF. The DNA for the CDR3 is TGTGCCAGCAGCTTGTCCCTCTCTTGGGGCAATCAGCCCCAGCATTTT.